This TCR beta chain was observed in a study of cytomegalovirus exposure and HLA in healthy donors. Across the study: An earlier analysis identified under 130 million unique TCR beta sequences in about 200 million T cells. For the roughly 400 genotyped donors, more than 65% fell within the Caucasian-associated ancestry cluster.

V shed 2 bases and J 4 bases; nucleotides not matched to a gene: 1. CDR1 and CDR2 from the germline V gene are SGHTA and FQGNSA. The CDR3 is made up of 14 amino acids. Despite likely unrecorded immune exposures, the donors were nominally healthy at the time of sampling. Use of 60 Vbeta and 13 Jbeta primers characterized the PCR. TCRdb's table, derived via immunoSEQ multiplex PCR, lists solely in-frame clones and lacks some. The repertoire holds 100,000 or so clones, with about 80% as singletons. The receptor's source is a woman between 40 and 50 years old in good health and CMV-seropositive. The sample consisted of PBMCs. This sequence joins TRBV7-2 and TRBJ2-5, with 10 positions matching TRBD2. CDR3 region: CASSLQRGGETQYF. As DNA, the CDR3 is TGTGCCAGCAGCTTACAGCGGGGGGGAGAGACCCAGTACTTC.